The 24 T cell receptor beta chains below come from one sample, sequenced in a study of cytomegalovirus exposure and HLA in healthy donors. The PCR employed 60 Vbeta primers together with 13 Jbeta primers. Produced via immunoSEQ multiplex PCR; TCRdb's table is partial and in-frame only. The sample includes tens of thousands of clones, about four fifths seen only once; the top ten take 1.5% to 2%. The sample was PBMCs. The receptors were gathered from a woman aged 25 to 39 in good health and CMV-seronegative.

This chain connects TRBV28 to TRBJ2-5, with 10 positions matching TRBD1. Gene TRBJ2-7 matches the end of the DNA better, so the J call may be wrong. CDR3 size: 14 residues. The germline V gene encodes CDR1 MDHEN and CDR2 SYDVKM. The CDR3 DNA follows: TGTGCCAGCACCATCGGACAGGGGGTTTACGAGCAGTACTTC. Translating gives CASTIGQGVYEQYF.

The chain combines TRBV5-1 with TRBJ2-3, with a tentative D call TRBD2 (6 bases). Germline loops: CDR1 SGHRS, CDR2 YFSETQ. The CDR3 is made up of 16 amino acids. Deletions cut 4 bases from V and 4 bases from J, with 19 bases between. As DNA, the CDR3 is TGCGCCAGCAGCCGTCGGACCGGGAGCCCCCCAGATACGCAGTATTTT. Protein sequence: CASSRRTGSPPDTQYF. Supplemented by reference TRBV5-1 and TRBJ2-3, the full variable domain reads KAGVTQTPRYLIKTRGQQVTLSCSPISGHRSVSWYQQTPGQGLQFLFEYFSETQRNKGNFPGRFSGRQFSNSRSEMNVSTLELGDSALYLCASSRRTGSPPDTQYFGPGTRLTVL.

The chain uses TRBV6-5 and TRBJ2-1; D is possibly TRBD2 (6 bases). Trimming took 2 bases from V and 10 from J, leaving 15 bases between them. CDR1 and CDR2 from the germline V gene are MNHEY and SVGAGI. The CDR3 consists of 14 residues. CDR3 sequence (DNA): TGTGCCAGCAGTTACACCCAGCCCAGCGGGGAGCAGTTCTTC. This encodes CASSYTQPSGEQFF.

The rearrangement links TRBV5-1 to TRBJ2-7; 11 bases fit TRBD2. Germline CDR1 SGHRS, CDR2 YFSETQ. J gave up 4 bases and V 4 bases, and 10 bases lay outside the gene matches. The CDR3 runs 16 residues. The CDR3 region has the DNA TGCGCCAGCAGCCTCCAACCGGGACTAGCGGAATACGAGCAGTACTTC. Amino acids: CASSLQPGLAEYEQYF.

J is TRBJ2-2 and V is TRBV29-1; tentatively, D is TRBD2 (6 bases). Germline loops: CDR1 SQVTM, CDR2 ANQGSEA. V lost 6 bases, J lost 2 bases, and 16 bases lay in between. This CDR3 spans 15 amino acids. The CDR3 here is CSVGQGTSNTGELFF. The CDR3 DNA reads as TGCAGCGTGGGGCAAGGTACTAGCAACACCGGGGAGCTGTTTTTT.

There are a few counts of this clone. The gene calls are TRBV28 and TRBJ1-1; D perhaps matches TRBD1 (6 bases). With 8 bases removed from V and 2 bases from J, the gap between germline ends came to 18 bases. This CDR3 contains 15 residues. The germline V gene has CDR1 MDHEN and CDR2 SYDVKM. The CDR3 DNA reads as TGTGCCAGCGACGGGGGGGGCAAAGGAAACACTGAAGCTTTCTTT. It specifies CASDGGGKGNTEAFF.

This chain uses TRBV5-1 with TRBJ2-3; D may be TRBD2 (6 bases). V lost 4 bases, J lost 1 base, and 13 bases lay in between. The CDR3 sequence is 15 residues long. Germline V CDR1 and CDR2: SGHRS, YFSETQ. The CDR3 DNA reads as TGCGCCAGCAGCCCCGGGACTTTTGGCACAGATACGCAGTATTTT. This encodes CASSPGTFGTDTQYF.

The V call is TRBV6-6, the J call TRBJ2-1; D is unclear. The germline V gene encodes CDR1 MNHNY and CDR2 SVGAGI (reference sequence). With 2 bases removed from V and 8 bases from J, the gap between germline ends came to 13 bases. There are 14 residues in the CDR3. CDR3 in amino acids: CASSYRGQPDEQFF. The CDR3 DNA reads as TGTGCCAGCAGTTACCGAGGCCAGCCGGATGAGCAGTTCTTC.

The count of this clone is one. Relative to the germline gene, one junction end is altered; a read error may explain this. The J gene is TRBJ2-3, the V gene TRBV7-7; 7 nucleotides align to TRBD2. Germline V lookup: CDR1 SSHAT, CDR2 FNYEAQ (reference sequence). The CDR3 sequence is 15 residues long. The CDR3 reads CASSFGAGEGDTQYF. The CDR3 region has the DNA TGTGCTAGCAGCTTCGGCGCGGGGGAGGGCGATACGCAGTATTTT.

V is TRBV30 and J is TRBJ2-1, with TRBD2 matching over 9 bases. V dropped 0 bases and J dropped 5; count of bases not matched to a gene: 5. CDR3 length: 15 residues. Germline V gene data show CDR1 as GTSNPN and CDR2 as SVGIG (reference sequence). CDR3 in amino acids: CAWSVRLAENNEQFF. As DNA, the CDR3 is TGTGCCTGGAGTGTACGACTAGCGGAGAACAATGAGCAGTTCTTC.

The chain has TRBV15 and TRBJ2-1; 8 bases are a match to TRBD2. V dropped 0 bases and J dropped 7; count of bases not matched to a gene: 8. The CDR3 extends over 16 amino acids. The V gene's germline CDR1 is LNHNV and CDR2 YYDKDF (reference sequence). The CDR3 nucleotides read TGTGCCACCAGCAGAGATCAAGCGGGGGCCGGGAATGAGCAGTTCTTC. Encoded protein: CATSRDQAGAGNEQFF.

This clone was observed once. The chain is built from TRBV28 and TRBJ2-1, with D uncertain. V lost 6 bases to trimming and J lost 7 bases, with 10 bases between them. Germline V gene lookup returns CDR1 MDHEN and CDR2 SYDVKM. The length of the CDR3 is 12 residues. The CDR3 loop is CASSPDLNEQFF. The CDR3 nucleotides are TGTGCCAGCAGCCCTGACTTAAATGAGCAGTTCTTC.

The DNA of the CDR3 is TGTGCCAGCGACGGGGGACGGAAAAATCAGCCCCAGCATTTT. The encoded protein is CASDGGRKNQPQHF. This rearrangement joins TRBV7-2 to TRBJ1-5; D possibly corresponds to TRBD1 (5 bases). Germline lookup yields CDR1 SGHTA and CDR2 FQGNSA. The CDR3 is 14 amino acids. Trimming left V 8 bases short and J 4 bases short, with 15 bases between.

J is TRBJ2-1 and V is TRBV9, with unresolved D. Trimming left V 0 bases short and J 9 bases short, with 13 bases between. Germline lookup yields CDR1 SGDLS and CDR2 YYNGEE. The CDR3 spans 14 residues. The CDR3, as DNA: TGTGCCAGCAGCGTAGGTACCTCATCGGGTGAGCAGTTCTTC. Amino acids: CASSVGTSSGEQFF.

This rearrangement joins TRBV28 to TRBJ2-1; D is perhaps TRBD2 (6 bases). The CDR3 is 16 amino acids. V was shortened by 3 bases and J by 0 bases, with 12 bases between the two germline ends. Germline V gene data show CDR1 as MDHEN and CDR2 as SYDVKM. The CDR3 loop is CASSLASASSYNEQFF. CDR3 DNA sequence: TGTGCCAGCAGTTTGGCTAGCGCAAGCTCCTACAATGAGCAGTTCTTC.

The chain has TRBV7-8 and TRBJ1-1; D is possibly TRBD1 (5 bases). The germline V gene has CDR1 SGHVS and CDR2 FQNEAQ. This CDR3 has 14 residues. V was trimmed by 1 base and J by 5 bases, leaving 11 bases between them. The CDR3 reads CASSLVGGGTEAFF. The CDR3 DNA follows: TGTGCCAGCAGCTTAGTGGGGGGTGGAACTGAAGCTTTCTTT.

V and J are TRBV30 and TRBJ1-2, with TRBD1 identical over 7 bases. Trimming removed 2 bases from V and 4 bases from J; junction bases left unmatched: 16. The CDR3 consists of 17 residues. Per the germline V gene, CDR1 is GTSNPN and CDR2 is SVGIG (reference sequence). CDR3 sequence: CAWSSGQALRVSYGYTF. The CDR3, as DNA: TGTGCCTGGAGTTCCGGACAGGCCCTAAGGGTCTCCTATGGCTACACCTTC. The whole variable domain, remainder taken from reference TRBV30 and TRBJ1-2, is SQTIHQWPATLVQPVGSPLSLECTVEGTSNPNLYWYRQAAGRGLQLLFYSVGIGQISSEVPQNLSASRPQDRQFILSSKKLLLSDSGFYLCAWSSGQALRVSYGYTFGSGTRLTVV.

V is TRBV7-2 and J is TRBJ2-7, with TRBD1 matching over 7 bases. Germline CDR1 and CDR2: SGHTA and FQGNSA. J was trimmed by 4 bases and V by 0 bases; bases with no gene match: 6. The CDR3 totals 15 residues. CDR3 sequence (DNA): TGTGCCAGCAGCTTAGCGGGGACAGAAGATTACGAGCAGTACTTC. Translating it yields CASSLAGTEDYEQYF.

This sequence joins TRBV7-3 and TRBJ2-2, with D maybe TRBD1 (5 bases). Germline V lookup: CDR1 SGHTA, CDR2 FQGTGA. Trimming removed 2 bases from V and 1 base from J, with 11 bases in between. This CDR3 region has 16 residues. CDR3 sequence (DNA): TGTGCCAGCAGCTTAGGTTCTAGGGGGAACACCGGGGAGCTGTTTTTT. This sequence encodes CASSLGSRGNTGELFF.

The count of this clone is one. V gene TRBV6-5 combines with J gene TRBJ1-1, with a tentative D call TRBD1 (6 bases). CDR1 and CDR2 from the germline V gene are MNHEY and SVGAGI. With 10 bases removed from V and 1 base from J, the gap between germline ends came to 16 bases. The length of the CDR3 is 14 residues. DNA of the CDR3: TGTGCCACCCTCGGGCGGGGGCAGAACACTGAAGCTTTCTTT. Amino acids: CATLGRGQNTEAFF.

V and J are TRBV4-2 and TRBJ2-3; 11 positions match TRBD2. The CDR3 loop spans 17 amino acids. Germline V gives CDR1 LGHNA, CDR2 YNFKEQ. After removal of 4 bases from V and 2 bases from J, the junction contained 8 bases not matched to a gene. The CDR3 here is CASSPTLTSGNTDTQYF. The CDR3, as DNA: TGTGCCAGCAGCCCCACCCTGACTAGCGGGAACACAGATACGCAGTATTTT.

The table lists this clone with a few counts. CDR3 residues: CASIGLIGDNEQFF. The CDR3 DNA reads TGTGCCAGCATTGGGTTAATAGGGGACAATGAGCAGTTCTTC. The V and J genes are TRBV28 and TRBJ2-1, with D tentatively TRBD1 (5 bases). There are 14 residues in the CDR3. CDR1 and CDR2 from the germline V gene are MDHEN and SYDVKM. With 7 bases removed from V and 5 bases from J, the gap between germline ends came to 15 bases.

V gene TRBV19 combines with J gene TRBJ1-1; tentatively, D is TRBD1 (5 bases). This CDR3 comprises 18 residues. The V end was cut by 2 bases, the J end by 4 bases, with 23 bases between. CDR1 LNHDA and CDR2 SQIVND come from the germline V gene (reference sequence). This CDR3 is CASSILVVSRVRSTEAFF. CDR3 in DNA: TGTGCCAGTAGTATATTAGTCGTGTCCAGGGTGAGGAGCACTGAAGCTTTCTTT.

The chain uses TRBV5-1 and TRBJ2-5; 11 nucleotides align to TRBD2. With 4 bases clipped from V and 3 bases from J, the junction kept 11 bases outside the gene matches. The germline V gene encodes CDR1 SGHRS and CDR2 YFSETQ. This CDR3 is built from 17 residues. The DNA of the CDR3 is TGCGCCAGCAGCGTCGGACTAGCGGGTAACGCGAAAGAGACCCAGTACTTC. Its protein product is CASSVGLAGNAKETQYF.